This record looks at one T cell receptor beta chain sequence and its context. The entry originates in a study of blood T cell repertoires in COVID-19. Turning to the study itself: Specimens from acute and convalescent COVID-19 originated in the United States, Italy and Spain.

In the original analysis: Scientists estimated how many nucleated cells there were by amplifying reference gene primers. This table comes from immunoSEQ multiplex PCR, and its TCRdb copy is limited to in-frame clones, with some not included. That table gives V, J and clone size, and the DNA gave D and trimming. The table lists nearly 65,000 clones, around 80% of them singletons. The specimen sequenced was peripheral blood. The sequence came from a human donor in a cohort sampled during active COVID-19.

CDR3 amino acids: CASSQEGAGRGSTDTQYF. In nucleotides, the CDR3 is TGTGCCAGCAGCCAAGAAGGTGCCGGGAGAGGGAGCACAGATACGCAGTATTTT. The J gene is TRBJ2-3, the V gene TRBV4-2; D possibly corresponds to TRBD2 (6 bases). CDR3 length: 18 amino acids. Trimming pared 0 bases from V and 0 bases from J, leaving 16 bases between. Germline V CDR1 and CDR2: LGHNA, YNFKEQ.